The entry below describes one T cell receptor beta chain. Its target is unknown. 60 Vbeta and 13 Jbeta primers were used in PCR. Method: immunoSEQ multiplex PCR; TCRdb's copy keeps in-frame clones and lacks some. The table includes approximately 130,000 clones, about 86% detected once. The ends were cut back, 4 bases at V and 1 base at J, with 8 bases in the middle. From germline, CDR1 is SQVTM and CDR2 ANQGSEA. CDR3 length: 14 residues. The data derive from a study of cytomegalovirus exposure and HLA in healthy donors. Study results and limitations: For most TCR beta V segments, an earlier analysis put the productive rate at about 87% or about 30% of the time.

The rearrangement uses TRBV29-1 and TRBJ2-6; D gene unclear. This clonotype originated in a woman younger than 45 in good health and CMV-seronegative. The sample consisted of PBMCs. The CDR3 sequence is CSVGPRSGANVLTF. In DNA form, the CDR3 reads TGCAGCGTTGGCCCTAGGTCTGGGGCCAACGTCCTGACTTTC.